This TCR beta chain was recorded in a study of cytomegalovirus exposure and HLA in healthy donors. Whole-study findings and limits: Most of the CMV-associated TCR beta chains (in a later analysis) appeared to be HLA-restricted. As immune exposure information, only CMV serostatus was available.

J gave up 4 bases and V 4 bases, and 3 bases lay outside the gene matches. The CDR3 contains 14 residues. Germline CDR1 is SGHTA and CDR2 is FQGNSA. Points on this clone: The antigen is not known.

A multiplex PCR was run with 60 Vbeta primers and 13 Jbeta primers. TCRdb's table, derived via immunoSEQ multiplex PCR, lists solely in-frame clones and lacks some. The sample has 150,000 to 200,000 clones; over 70% are singletons. This TCR derives from a man over 45 in good health and CMV-seronegative. This rearrangement joins TRBV7-2 to TRBJ2-2; 7 bases line up with TRBD1. The sample taken for sequencing was PBMCs. CDR3 DNA: TGTGCCAGCAGCTCGGGACAGATCACCGGGGAGCTGTTTTTT. Encoded protein: CASSSGQITGELFF.